This is a list of T cell receptor beta chains from one sample in a study of regulatory T cells in long-lasting Graves disease. From the multiplex PCR reads, TCRdb called clonotypes with MiXCR, one entry per CDR3 protein. Of about 350,000 distinct CDR3 sequences in the sample, roughly 15% were seen once. These same records also appear under a second study, on T cells in Graves' hyperthyroidism and ophthalmopathy.

The sample in question was peripheral blood mononuclear cells (PBMCs), obtained at new diagnosis, from a patient treated with antithyroid drugs. Every receptor here comes from a young woman with Graves disease. Both conserved end residues are part of each CDR3. Fields, in order: J gene, clone size, V gene, D gene, CDR3 DNA, CDR3 protein. The D gene is left open where the match is weak. Expanded clones are given a class, and other clones once, few, many or no size at all.

TRBJ1-4,-,TRBV6-2/TRBV6-3,-,TGTGTAATTGGGAACTCTAATGAAAAACTGTTTTTT,CVIGNSNEKLFF
TRBJ2-3,few,TRBV15,-,TGTGCCACCAGTTTTCAAGATACGCAGTATTTT,CATSFQDTQYF
TRBJ1-5,many,TRBV30,-,TGTGCCTGGAGTATACCGAGTTCGGGACAGCCCCAGCATTTT,CAWSIPSSGQPQHF
TRBJ2-3,many,TRBV7-2,TRBD2,TGTGCCAGCAGCTTAGCTGGGGGACTAGGTACAGATACGCAGTATTTT,CASSLAGGLGTDTQYF
TRBJ1-2,-,TRBV7-9,-,TGTGCCAGCAGCTTGAGGGGTGGGGATGGCTACACCTTC,CASSLRGGDGYTF
TRBJ1-3,-,TRBV6-1,-,TGTGCCAGCAGTCTCCGGGATCCAGGCCTTCCTGGAAACACCATATATTTT,CASSLRDPGLPGNTIYF
TRBJ2-1,many,TRBV12-3/TRBV12-4,TRBD2,TGTGCCAGCAGTTTAGCGGGCCTAGCGGGGGGGTGGTACAATGAGCAGTTCTTC,CASSLAGLAGGWYNEQFF
TRBJ2-7,many,TRBV2,-,TGTGCCAGCAGCTTAACCTACGAGCAGTACTTC,CASSLTYEQYF
TRBJ2-1,-,TRBV11-2,TRBD2,TGTGCCAGCAGCTTAGAGGGGGGACTAGCGGGCACACCCTACAATGAGCAGTTCTTC,CASSLEGGLAGTPYNEQFF
TRBJ2-3,many,TRBV11-2,TRBD2,TGTGCCAGCAGTGGAGCTGGTAGCGGGGGTGTACATCTGGATACGCAGTATTTT,CASSGAGSGGVHLDTQYF
TRBJ1-5,few,TRBV19,-,TGTGCCAGTAGTATATTTTGGACAGCCACTTATAGCAATCAGCCCCAGCATTTT,CASSIFWTATYSNQPQHF
TRBJ1-5,many,TRBV5-4,-,TGTGCCAGCAGCCATGACCCCGGCGGCAATCAGCCCCAGCATTTT,CASSHDPGGNQPQHF
TRBJ1-1,many,TRBV20-1,-,TGCAGTGCGCATGGGGGGGGCATGAACACTGAAGCTTTCTTT,CSAHGGGMNTEAFF
TRBJ2-5,many,TRBV18,-,TGTGCCAGCTCACCTCCGGGACCTCGCGAGACCCAGTACTTC,CASSPPGPRETQYF
TRBJ2-2,few,TRBV5-1,-,TGCGCCAGCAGGCGACAGGTTCTTGGGGTTTCGAACACCGGGGAGCTGTTTTTT,CASRRQVLGVSNTGELFF
TRBJ2-1,many,TRBV18,-,TGTGCCAGCTCACCAGGCGAGCGGGAGCAGTTCTTC,CASSPGEREQFF
TRBJ2-7,-,TRBV7-2,-,TGTGCCAGCAGCTACGGCTCCGGGACTCTATCCTACGAGCAGTACTTC,CASSYGSGTLSYEQYF
TRBJ2-6,few,TRBV25-1,-,TGTGCCAGCAGGGGAGGTCCTTCTGGGGCCAACGTCCTGACTTTC,CASRGGPSGANVLTF
TRBJ2-7,few,TRBV19,-,TGTGCCAGTAGTGAGGGCCGCGGACCGAGGGAGCAGTACTTC,CASSEGRGPREQYF
TRBJ2-3,-,TRBV2,-,TGTGCCAGCGGGATCCGCGGAGGGGCAGATACGCAGTATTTT,CASGIRGGADTQYF
TRBJ1-1,many,TRBV6-9,TRBD1,TGTGCCAGCAGTTTCGACAGGGTGGGCACTGAAGCTTTCTTT,CASSFDRVGTEAFF
TRBJ2-7,-,TRBV2,-,TGTGCCAGCATTAGTTACGAGCAGTACTTC,CASISYEQYF
TRBJ1-2,many,TRBV6-1,-,TGTGCCAGCAGCCCAAGGGGGGATTTGCGAGGCTACACCTTC,CASSPRGDLRGYTF
TRBJ2-3,many,TRBV3-1,-,TGTGCCAGCAGCCAAGGAGGCCGGGGGGCCTCAAATTTT,CASSQGGRGASNF
TRBJ2-1,-,TRBV12-3/TRBV12-4,TRBD2,TGTGCCAGCAGACCTAGCGGGAGCCACAATGAGCAGTTCTTC,CASRPSGSHNEQFF
TRBJ1-1,few,TRBV19,TRBD1,TGTGCCAGTAGTATAGGGGGACAGGAAGCTTTCTTT,CASSIGGQEAFF
TRBJ1-6,many,TRBV7-2,-,TGTGCCAGCAGCCCTGGCAACGTGGGGATGTCACCCCTCCACTTT,CASSPGNVGMSPLHF
TRBJ2-2,many,TRBV2,-,TGTGCCAGCAGGGAAGACAACACCGGGGAGCTGTTTTTT,CASREDNTGELFF
TRBJ1-1,many,TRBV7-9,-,TGTGCCAGCAGCTTCACGGACCTAACGCGATGGGCTTTCTTT,CASSFTDLTRWAFF
TRBJ2-7,many,TRBV4-2,TRBD2,TGTGCCAGCAGCCAAGCCGAGGGGACTAGCGGATACGAGCAGTACTTC,CASSQAEGTSGYEQYF
TRBJ2-1,-,TRBV6-5,TRBD2,TGTGCCAGCAGTTACACGCCTCGGACTAGCGATGAGTTCTTC,CASSYTPRTSDEFF
TRBJ2-1,-,TRBV5-1,-,TGCGCCAGCAGTGCGAACGCGGCGGTGGGGAATGAGCAGTTCTTC,CASSANAAVGNEQFF
TRBJ2-7,-,TRBV5-1,-,TGCGCCAGCAGCTTTTGGACAGACCCAAACTACGAGCAGTACTTC,CASSFWTDPNYEQYF
TRBJ2-2,-,TRBV6-2/TRBV6-3,TRBD2,TGTGCCAGCAGGTCAGGACTAGCGGGAGACCTCGGGGAGCTGTTTTTT,CASRSGLAGDLGELFF
TRBJ2-5,many,TRBV5-1,TRBD2,TGCGCCAGCAGCTTGGCTAGCGGGAGGACAGAGACCCAGTACTTC,CASSLASGRTETQYF
TRBJ2-7,many,TRBV2,-,TGTGCCAGCAGTGCGGGGCAGAGTATAGGGTACGAGCAGTACTTC,CASSAGQSIGYEQYF
TRBJ2-7,many,TRBV28,-,TGTGCCAGCAGTTTACCGCCTTTAGGTAGCGCGACATCTTACGAGCAGTACTTC,CASSLPPLGSATSYEQYF
TRBJ1-1,-,TRBV7-9,-,TGTGCCAGCAGCTTATACACGACAGTCCTCAACACTGAAGCTTTCTTT,CASSLYTTVLNTEAFF
TRBJ2-1,many,TRBV2,-,TGTGCCAGCAGTGAATTGGCTAGTCGGAAGTTCTTC,CASSELASRKFF
TRBJ1-1,once,TRBV7-9,TRBD1,TGTACCAGCAGCTTATCAGGGGGCTACACTGAAGCTTTCTTT,CTSSLSGGYTEAFF
TRBJ2-7,many,TRBV5-6,-,TGTGCCAGCAGGCTCTCCGGGACGGCGTTCTACGAGCAGTACTTC,CASRLSGTAFYEQYF